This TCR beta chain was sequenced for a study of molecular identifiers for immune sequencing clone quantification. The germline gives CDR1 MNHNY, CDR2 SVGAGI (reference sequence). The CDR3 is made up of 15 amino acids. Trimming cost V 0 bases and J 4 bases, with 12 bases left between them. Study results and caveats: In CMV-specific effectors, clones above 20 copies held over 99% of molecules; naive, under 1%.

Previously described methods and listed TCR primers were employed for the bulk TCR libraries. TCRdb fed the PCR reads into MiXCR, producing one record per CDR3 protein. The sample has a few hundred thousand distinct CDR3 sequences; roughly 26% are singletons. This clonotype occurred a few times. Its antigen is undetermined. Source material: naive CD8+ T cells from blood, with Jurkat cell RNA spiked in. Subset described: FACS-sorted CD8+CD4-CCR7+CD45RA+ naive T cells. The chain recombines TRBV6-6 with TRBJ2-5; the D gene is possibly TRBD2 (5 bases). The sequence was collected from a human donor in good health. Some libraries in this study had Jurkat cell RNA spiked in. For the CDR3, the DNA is TGTGCCAGCAGTTACTCGAAGGGCGGGCGAGAGACCCAGTACTTC. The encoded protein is CASSYSKGGRETQYF.